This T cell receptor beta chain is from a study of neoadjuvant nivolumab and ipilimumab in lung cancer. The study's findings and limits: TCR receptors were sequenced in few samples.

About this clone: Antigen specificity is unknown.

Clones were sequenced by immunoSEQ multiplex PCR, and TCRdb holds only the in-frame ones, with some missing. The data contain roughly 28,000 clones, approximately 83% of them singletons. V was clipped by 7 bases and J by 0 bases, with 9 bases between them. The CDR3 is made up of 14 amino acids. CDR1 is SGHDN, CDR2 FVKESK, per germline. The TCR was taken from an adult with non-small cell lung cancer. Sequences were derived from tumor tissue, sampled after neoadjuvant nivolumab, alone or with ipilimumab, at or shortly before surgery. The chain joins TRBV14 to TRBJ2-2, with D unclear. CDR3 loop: CASKGLSNTGELFF. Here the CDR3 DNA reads TGTGCCAGCAAGGGATTGTCGAACACCGGGGAGCTGTTTTTT.